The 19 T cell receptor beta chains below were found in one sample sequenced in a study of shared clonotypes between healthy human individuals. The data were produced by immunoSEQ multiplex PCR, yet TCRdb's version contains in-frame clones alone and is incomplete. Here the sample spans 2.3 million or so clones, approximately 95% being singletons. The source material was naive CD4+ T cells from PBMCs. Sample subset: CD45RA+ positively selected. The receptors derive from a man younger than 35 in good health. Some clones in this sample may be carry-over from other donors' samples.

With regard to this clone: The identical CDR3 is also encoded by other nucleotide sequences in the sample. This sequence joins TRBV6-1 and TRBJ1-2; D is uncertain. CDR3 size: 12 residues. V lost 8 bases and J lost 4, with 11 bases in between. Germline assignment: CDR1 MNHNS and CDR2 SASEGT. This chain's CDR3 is CASSWGSYGYTF. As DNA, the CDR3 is TGTGCCAGCTCCTGGGGTAGCTATGGCTACACCTTC.

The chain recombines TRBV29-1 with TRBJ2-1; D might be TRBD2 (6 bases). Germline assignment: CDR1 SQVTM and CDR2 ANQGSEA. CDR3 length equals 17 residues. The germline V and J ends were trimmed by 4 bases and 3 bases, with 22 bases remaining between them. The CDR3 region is CSVVPWGDHTGYNEQFF. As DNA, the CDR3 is TGCAGCGTTGTTCCTTGGGGGGACCACACCGGCTACAATGAGCAGTTCTTC.

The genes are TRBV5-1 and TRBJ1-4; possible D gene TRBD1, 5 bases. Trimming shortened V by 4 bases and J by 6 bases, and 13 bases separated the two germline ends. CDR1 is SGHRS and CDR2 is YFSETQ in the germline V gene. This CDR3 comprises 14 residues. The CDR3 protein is CASSAGTGYEKLFF. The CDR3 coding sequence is TGCGCCAGCAGCGCCGGGACCGGTTATGAAAAACTGTTTTTT. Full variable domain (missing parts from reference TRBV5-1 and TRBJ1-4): KAGVTQTPRYLIKTRGQQVTLSCSPISGHRSVSWYQQTPGQGLQFLFEYFSETQRNKGNFPGRFSGRQFSNSRSEMNVSTLELGDSALYLCASSAGTGYEKLFFGSGTQLSVL.

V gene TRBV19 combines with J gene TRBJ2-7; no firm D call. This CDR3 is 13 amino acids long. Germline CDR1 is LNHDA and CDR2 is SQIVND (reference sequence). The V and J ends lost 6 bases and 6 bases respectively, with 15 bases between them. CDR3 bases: TGTGCCAGTAGGGACGGTGGTAGAAGCGAGCAGTACTTC. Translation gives CASRDGGRSEQYF.

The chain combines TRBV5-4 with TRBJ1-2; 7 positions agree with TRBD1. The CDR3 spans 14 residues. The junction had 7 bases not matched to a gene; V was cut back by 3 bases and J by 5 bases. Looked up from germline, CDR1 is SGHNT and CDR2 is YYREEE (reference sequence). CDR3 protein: CASSSEDRLYGYTF. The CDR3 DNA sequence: TGTGCCAGCAGCTCCGAGGACAGGTTATATGGCTACACCTTC.

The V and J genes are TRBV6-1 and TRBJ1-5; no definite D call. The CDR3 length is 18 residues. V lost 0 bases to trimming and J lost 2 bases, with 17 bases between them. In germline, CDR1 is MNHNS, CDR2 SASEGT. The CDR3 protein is CASSEALWKGKGNQPQHF. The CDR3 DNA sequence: TGTGCCAGCAGTGAAGCGCTGTGGAAGGGCAAGGGCAATCAGCCCCAGCATTTT.

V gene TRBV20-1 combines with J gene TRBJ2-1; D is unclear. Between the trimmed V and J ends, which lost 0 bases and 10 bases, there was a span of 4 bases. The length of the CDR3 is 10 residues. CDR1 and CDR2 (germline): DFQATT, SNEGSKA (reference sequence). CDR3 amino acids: CSAREGEQFF. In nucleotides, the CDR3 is TGCAGTGCTAGAGAGGGGGAGCAGTTCTTC.

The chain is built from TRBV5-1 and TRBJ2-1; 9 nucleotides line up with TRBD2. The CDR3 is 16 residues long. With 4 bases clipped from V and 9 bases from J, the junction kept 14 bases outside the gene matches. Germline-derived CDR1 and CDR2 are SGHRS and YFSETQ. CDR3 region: CASSRPTGTSTLEQFF. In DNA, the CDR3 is TGCGCCAGCAGCAGACCTACCGGGACTAGCACTCTTGAGCAGTTCTTC.

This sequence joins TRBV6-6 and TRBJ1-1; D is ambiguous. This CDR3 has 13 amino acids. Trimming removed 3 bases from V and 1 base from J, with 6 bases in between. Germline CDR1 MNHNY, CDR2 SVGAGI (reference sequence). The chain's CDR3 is CASSYPGNTEAFF. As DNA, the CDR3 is TGTGCCAGCAGTTATCCGGGGAACACTGAAGCTTTCTTT.

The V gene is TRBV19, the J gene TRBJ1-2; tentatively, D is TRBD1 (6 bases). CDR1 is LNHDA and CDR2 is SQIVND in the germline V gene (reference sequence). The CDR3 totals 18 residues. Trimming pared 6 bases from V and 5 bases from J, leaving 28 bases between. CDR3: CASRSTDMGHPAWYGYTF. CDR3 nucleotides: TGTGCCAGTAGGAGTACTGATATGGGACACCCAGCATGGTATGGCTACACCTTC.

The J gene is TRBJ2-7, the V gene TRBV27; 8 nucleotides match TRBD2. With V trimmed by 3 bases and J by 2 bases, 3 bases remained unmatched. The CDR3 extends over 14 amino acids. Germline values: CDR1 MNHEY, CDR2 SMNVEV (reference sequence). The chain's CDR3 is CASSFHGRAYEQYF. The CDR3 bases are TGTGCCAGCAGTTTCCACGGGAGGGCCTACGAGCAGTACTTC.

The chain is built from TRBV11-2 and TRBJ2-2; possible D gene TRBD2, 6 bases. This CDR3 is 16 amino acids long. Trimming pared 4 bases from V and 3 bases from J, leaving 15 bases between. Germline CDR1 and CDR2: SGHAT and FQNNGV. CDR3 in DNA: TGTGCCAGCAGCTGGGGCGGGGCGGGGTACACCGGGGAGCTGTTTTTT. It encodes CASSWGGAGYTGELFF.

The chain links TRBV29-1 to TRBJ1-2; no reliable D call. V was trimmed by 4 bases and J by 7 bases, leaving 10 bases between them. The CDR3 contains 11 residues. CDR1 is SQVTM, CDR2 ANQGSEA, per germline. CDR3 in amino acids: CSVAASGGYTF. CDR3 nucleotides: TGCAGCGTTGCTGCCTCCGGTGGCTACACCTTC.

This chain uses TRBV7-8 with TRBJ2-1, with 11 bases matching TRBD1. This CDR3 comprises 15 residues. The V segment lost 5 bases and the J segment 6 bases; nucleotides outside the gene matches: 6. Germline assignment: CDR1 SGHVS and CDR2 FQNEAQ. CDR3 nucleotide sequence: TGTGCCAGCAGCGGCCCTGGGACAGGGGGCAATGAGCAGTTCTTC. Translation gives CASSGPGTGGNEQFF. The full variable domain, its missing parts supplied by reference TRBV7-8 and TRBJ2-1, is GAGVSQSPRYKVAKRGQDVALRCDPISGHVSLFWYQQALGQGPEFLTYFQNEAQLDKSGLPSDRFFAERPEGSVSTLKIQRTQQEDSAVYLCASSGPGTGGNEQFFGPGTRLTVL.

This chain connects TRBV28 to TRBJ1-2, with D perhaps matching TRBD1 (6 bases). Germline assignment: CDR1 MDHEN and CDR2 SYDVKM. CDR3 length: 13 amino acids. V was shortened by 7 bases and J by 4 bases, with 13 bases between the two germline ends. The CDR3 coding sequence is TGTGCCAGCACTTGGGCAGGGGCCTATGGCTACACCTTC. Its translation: CASTWAGAYGYTF.

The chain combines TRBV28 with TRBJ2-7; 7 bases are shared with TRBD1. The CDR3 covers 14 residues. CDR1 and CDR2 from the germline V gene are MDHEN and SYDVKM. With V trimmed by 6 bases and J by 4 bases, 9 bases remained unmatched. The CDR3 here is CASRSGRDSYEQYF. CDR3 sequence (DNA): TGTGCCAGCAGATCCGGTAGGGACAGTTACGAGCAGTACTTC.

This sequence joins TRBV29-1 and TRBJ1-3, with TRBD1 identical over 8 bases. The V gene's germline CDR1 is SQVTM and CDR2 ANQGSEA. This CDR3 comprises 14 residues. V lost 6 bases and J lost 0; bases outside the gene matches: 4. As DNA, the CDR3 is TGCAGCGTCTCAGGGGGCCTCTCTGGAAACACCATATATTTT. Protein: CSVSGGLSGNTIYF.

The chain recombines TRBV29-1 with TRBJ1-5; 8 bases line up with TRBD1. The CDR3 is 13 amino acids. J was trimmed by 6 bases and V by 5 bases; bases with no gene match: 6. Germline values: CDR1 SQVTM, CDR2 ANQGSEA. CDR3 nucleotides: TGCAGCGTTACTACAGGGGGGGGTCAGCCCCAGCATTTT. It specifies CSVTTGGGQPQHF.

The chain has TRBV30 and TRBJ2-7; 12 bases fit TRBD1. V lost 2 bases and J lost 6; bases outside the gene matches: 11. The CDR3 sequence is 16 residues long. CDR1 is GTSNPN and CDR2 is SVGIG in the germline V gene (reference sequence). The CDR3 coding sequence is TGTGCCTGGAGTCCTTGGGACAGGGGGCTTGTTGGCGAGCAGTACTTC. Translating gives CAWSPWDRGLVGEQYF.